This paragraph covers one T cell receptor (beta chain) sequence. Its specificity is unknown. The treatment is: approximately 18 received Ad26.COV2.S at low or high dose, single or two shots; roughly five received placebo; per-sample allocation not given. Day 63 following the first vaccine or placebo injection was when the samples were taken. A Boston adult aged 18-55 years was the donor. Expression of Wuhan-strain SARS-CoV-2 spike came from the Ad26 vector that formed the vaccine. This record comes from a study of Ad26.COV2.S vaccination and SARS-CoV-2 variants. The CDR3 covers 15 residues. V was trimmed by 4 bases and J by 5 bases, leaving 18 bases between them. From germline, CDR1 is SGHRS and CDR2 YFSETQ. Study-level findings and limits: The TCR breadth and depth analyses may have produced an underestimate of total T cell responses.

The method was immunoSEQ multiplex PCR; TCRdb's version includes in-frame clones alone and lacks a portion of them. In the table there are more than 400,000 clones, roughly 90% of which are singletons. The chain combines TRBV5-1 with TRBJ2-5, with D possibly called TRBD1 or TRBD2 (5 bases each). The TCR sequence derives from a person between 18 and 65 years old who received the Ad26.COV2.S COVID-19 vaccine or a placebo. The sample in question was peripheral blood, obtained in a trial of Ad26.COV2.S vaccine versus placebo. The CDR3 DNA reads as TGCGCCAGCAGCCCGTGGACGGGACCGCGCGAGACCCAGTACTTC. It encodes CASSPWTGPRETQYF.